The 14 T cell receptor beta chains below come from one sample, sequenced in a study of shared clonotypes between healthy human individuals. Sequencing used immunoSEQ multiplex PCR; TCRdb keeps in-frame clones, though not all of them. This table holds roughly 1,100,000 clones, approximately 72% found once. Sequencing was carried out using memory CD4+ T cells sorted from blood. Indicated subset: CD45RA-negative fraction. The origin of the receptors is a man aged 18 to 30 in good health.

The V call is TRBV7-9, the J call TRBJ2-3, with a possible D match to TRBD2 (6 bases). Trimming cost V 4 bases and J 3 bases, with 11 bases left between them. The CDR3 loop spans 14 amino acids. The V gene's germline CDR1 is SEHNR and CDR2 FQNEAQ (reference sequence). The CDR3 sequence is CASSSLATTDTQYF. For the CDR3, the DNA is TGTGCCAGCAGCTCTCTAGCGACTACAGATACGCAGTATTTT.

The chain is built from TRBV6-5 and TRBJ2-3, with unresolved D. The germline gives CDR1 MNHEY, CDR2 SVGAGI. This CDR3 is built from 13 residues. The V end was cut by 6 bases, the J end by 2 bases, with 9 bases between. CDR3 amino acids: CASRRPVTDTQYF. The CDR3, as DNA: TGTGCCAGCAGGAGACCCGTCACAGATACGCAGTATTTT.

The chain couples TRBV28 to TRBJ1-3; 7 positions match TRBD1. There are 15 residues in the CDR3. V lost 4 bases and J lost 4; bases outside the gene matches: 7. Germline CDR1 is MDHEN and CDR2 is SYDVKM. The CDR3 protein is CASSSGQVSGNTIYF. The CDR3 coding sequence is TGTGCCAGCAGTTCCGGACAGGTCTCGGGAAACACCATATATTTT.

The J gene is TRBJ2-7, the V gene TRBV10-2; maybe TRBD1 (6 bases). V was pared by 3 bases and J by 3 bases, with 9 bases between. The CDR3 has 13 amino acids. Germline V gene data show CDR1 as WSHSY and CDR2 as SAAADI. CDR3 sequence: CASSDTGYYEQYF. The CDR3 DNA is TGCGCCAGCAGTGACACAGGGTACTACGAGCAGTACTTC.

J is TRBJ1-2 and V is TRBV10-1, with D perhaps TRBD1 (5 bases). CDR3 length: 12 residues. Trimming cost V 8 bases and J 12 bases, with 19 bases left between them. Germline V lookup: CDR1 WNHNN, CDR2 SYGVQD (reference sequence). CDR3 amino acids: CASQGRKRYDTF. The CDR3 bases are TGCGCCAGCCAGGGACGGAAGAGGTACGACACCTTC.

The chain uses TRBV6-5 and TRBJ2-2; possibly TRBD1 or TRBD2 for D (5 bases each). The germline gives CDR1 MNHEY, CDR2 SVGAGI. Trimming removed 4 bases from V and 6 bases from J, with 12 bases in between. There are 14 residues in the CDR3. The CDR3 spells CASSWNRGAGELFF. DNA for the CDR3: TGTGCCAGCAGTTGGAATAGGGGAGCCGGGGAGCTGTTTTTT.

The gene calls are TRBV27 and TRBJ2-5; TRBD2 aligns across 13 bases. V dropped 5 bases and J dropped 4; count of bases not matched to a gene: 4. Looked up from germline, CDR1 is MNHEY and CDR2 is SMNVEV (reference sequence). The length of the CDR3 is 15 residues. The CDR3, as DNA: TGTGCCAGCAGTACACTAGCGGGAGGGATAGAGACCCAGTACTTC. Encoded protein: CASSTLAGGIETQYF.

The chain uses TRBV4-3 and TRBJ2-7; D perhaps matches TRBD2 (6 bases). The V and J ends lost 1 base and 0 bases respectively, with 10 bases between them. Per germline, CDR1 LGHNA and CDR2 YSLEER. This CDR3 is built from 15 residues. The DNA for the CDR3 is TGCGCCAGCAGCCAAGGGGGACTGGGCTCCTACGAGCAGTACTTC. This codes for CASSQGGLGSYEQYF.

The CDR3 protein is CAWGGTRGVPSYEQYF. CDR3 in DNA: TGTGCCTGGGGCGGGACGAGGGGAGTCCCCTCCTACGAGCAGTACTTC. The chain links TRBV30 to TRBJ2-7; a possible D gene is TRBD2 (6 bases). CDR1 and CDR2 (germline): GTSNPN, SVGIG (reference sequence). Trimming removed 5 bases from V and 0 bases from J, with 20 bases in between. This CDR3 has 16 residues.

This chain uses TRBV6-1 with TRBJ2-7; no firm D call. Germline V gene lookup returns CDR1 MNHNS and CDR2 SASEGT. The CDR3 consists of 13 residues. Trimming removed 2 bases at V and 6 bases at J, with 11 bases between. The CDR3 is CASSERVWAEQYF. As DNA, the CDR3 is TGTGCCAGCAGTGAACGTGTTTGGGCCGAGCAGTACTTC.

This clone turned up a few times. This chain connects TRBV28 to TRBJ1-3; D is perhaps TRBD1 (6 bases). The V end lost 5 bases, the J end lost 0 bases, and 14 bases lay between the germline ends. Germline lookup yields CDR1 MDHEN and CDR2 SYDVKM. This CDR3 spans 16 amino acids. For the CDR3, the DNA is TGTGCCAGCAGTCGTAACAGGGCCTTCTCTGGAAACACCATATATTTT. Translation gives CASSRNRAFSGNTIYF.

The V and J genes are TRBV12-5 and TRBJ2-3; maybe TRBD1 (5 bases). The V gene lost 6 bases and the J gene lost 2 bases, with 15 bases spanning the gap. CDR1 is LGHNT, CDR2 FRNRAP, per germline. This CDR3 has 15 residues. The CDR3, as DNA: TGTGCTAGTGGCCCTGGGGCAGGGTCCACAGATACGCAGTATTTT. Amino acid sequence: CASGPGAGSTDTQYF.

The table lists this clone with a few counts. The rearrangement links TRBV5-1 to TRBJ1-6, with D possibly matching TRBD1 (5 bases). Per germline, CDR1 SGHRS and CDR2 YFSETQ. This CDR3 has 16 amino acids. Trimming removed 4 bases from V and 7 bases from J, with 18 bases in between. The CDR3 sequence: CASSRLVGVENSPLHF. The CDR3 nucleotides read TGCGCCAGCAGCCGGCTAGTAGGGGTAGAAAATTCACCCCTCCACTTT. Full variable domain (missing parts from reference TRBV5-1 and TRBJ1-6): KAGVTQTPRYLIKTRGQQVTLSCSPISGHRSVSWYQQTPGQGLQFLFEYFSETQRNKGNFPGRFSGRQFSNSRSEMNVSTLELGDSALYLCASSRLVGVENSPLHFGNGTRLTVT.

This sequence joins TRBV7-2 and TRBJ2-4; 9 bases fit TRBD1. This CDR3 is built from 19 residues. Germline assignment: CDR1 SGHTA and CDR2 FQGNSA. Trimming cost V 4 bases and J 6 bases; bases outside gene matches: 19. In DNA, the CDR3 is TGTGCCAGCAGCTCGGGACAGGGCAACACTGCCGCGAGAGGAAACATTCAGTACTTC. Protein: CASSSGQGNTAARGNIQYF.